This record looks at one T cell receptor (beta chain) sequence and its context. The record originates from a study of blood T cell repertoires in COVID-19. With V trimmed by 4 bases and J by 3 bases, 5 bases remained unmatched. Germline lookup yields CDR1 SGHTA and CDR2 FQGNSA. The CDR3 runs 15 residues. Methods used by the authors: Estimates of nucleated cell counts were drawn from the amplification of reference gene primers. Method: immunoSEQ multiplex PCR; TCRdb's copy keeps in-frame clones and lacks some. V and J calls and clone size are given by that table; D and trimming were obtained from the DNA. Of under 300,000 clones listed, approximately 81% are singletons.

This chain links TRBV7-2 with TRBJ1-2; 10 nucleotides agree with TRBD1. The clonotype comes from a woman aged 55-70 years with active or convalescent COVID-19. The sequenced sample was peripheral blood. The CDR3 bases are TGTGCCAGCAGCTCAAGGACAGGGGGATACTATGGCTACACCTTC. Translating gives CASSSRTGGYYGYTF.